This T cell receptor beta chain originates from a study of monozygotic twins with inflammatory bowel disease. One blood sample of roughly 2.5 ml was taken from each donor. One entry per CDR3 protein, without DNA, is what TCRdb gives after re-calling the 5' RACE reads. The sample table sets out approximately 110,000 distinct CDR3 sequences. The sequence was collected from a human donor with ulcerative colitis or Crohn's disease, or a healthy co-twin of an affected twin (not recorded which). The specimen sequenced was blood.

CDR3 region: CASSLDSYSNQPQHF. V is TRBV5-1 and J is TRBJ1-5. CDR3 length equals 15 residues. CDR1 is SGHRS and CDR2 is YFSETQ in the germline V gene.